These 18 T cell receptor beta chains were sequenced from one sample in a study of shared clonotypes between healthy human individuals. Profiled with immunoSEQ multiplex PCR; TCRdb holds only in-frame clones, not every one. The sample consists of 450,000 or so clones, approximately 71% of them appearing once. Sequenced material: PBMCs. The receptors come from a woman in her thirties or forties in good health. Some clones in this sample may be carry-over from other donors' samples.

CDR3 residues: CASSSVGPTGFTEAFF. DNA for the CDR3: TGTGCCAGCAGCTCCGTGGGGCCGACGGGGTTCACTGAAGCTTTCTTT. This rearrangement joins TRBV7-3 to TRBJ1-1; the D gene is possibly TRBD1 (5 bases). Germline CDR1 SGHTA, CDR2 FQGTGA. V was clipped by 4 bases and J by 4 bases, with 19 bases between them. The CDR3 contains 16 residues.

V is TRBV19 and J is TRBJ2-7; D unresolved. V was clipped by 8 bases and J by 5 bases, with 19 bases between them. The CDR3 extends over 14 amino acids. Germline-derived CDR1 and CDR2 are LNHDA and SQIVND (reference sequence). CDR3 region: CASARSPMLNEQYF. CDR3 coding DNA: TGTGCCAGTGCCCGATCCCCCATGCTGAACGAGCAGTACTTC.

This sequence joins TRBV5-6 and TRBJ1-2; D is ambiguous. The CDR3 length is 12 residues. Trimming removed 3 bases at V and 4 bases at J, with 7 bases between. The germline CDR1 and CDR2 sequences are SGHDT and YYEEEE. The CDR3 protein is CASSSGPYGYTF. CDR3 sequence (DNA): TGTGCCAGCAGCTCCGGACCCTATGGCTACACCTTC.

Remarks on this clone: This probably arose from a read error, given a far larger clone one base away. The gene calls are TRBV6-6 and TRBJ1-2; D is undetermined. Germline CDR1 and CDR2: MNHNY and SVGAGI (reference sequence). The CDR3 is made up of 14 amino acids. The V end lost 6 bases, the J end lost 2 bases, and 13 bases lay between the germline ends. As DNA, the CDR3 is TGTGCCAGCAGCCTTGGCGGACCGAACTATGGCTACACCTTC. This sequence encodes CASSLGGPNYGYTF.

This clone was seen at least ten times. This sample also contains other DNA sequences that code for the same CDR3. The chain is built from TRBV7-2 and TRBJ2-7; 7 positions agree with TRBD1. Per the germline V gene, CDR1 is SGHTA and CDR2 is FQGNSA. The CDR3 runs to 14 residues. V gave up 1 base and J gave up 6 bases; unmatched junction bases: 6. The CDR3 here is CASSLDRGAGEQYF. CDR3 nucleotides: TGTGCCAGCAGCTTAGACAGGGGAGCCGGCGAGCAGTACTTC.

The CDR3 coding sequence is TGTGCCAGCAGTAAGTCTGGAAACACCATATATTTT. Amino acids: CASSKSGNTIYF. The chain recombines TRBV2 with TRBJ1-3; D gene uncertain. The germline CDR1 and CDR2 sequences are SNHLY and FYNNEI. The CDR3 contains 12 residues. V lost 5 bases and J 1 base, leaving 3 bases between the germline ends.

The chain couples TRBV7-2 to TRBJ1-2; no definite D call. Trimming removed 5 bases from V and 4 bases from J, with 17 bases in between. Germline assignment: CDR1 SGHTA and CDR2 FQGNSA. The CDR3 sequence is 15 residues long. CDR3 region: CASSQGLREGYGYTF. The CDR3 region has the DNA TGTGCCAGCAGCCAAGGGCTGAGAGAAGGCTATGGCTACACCTTC.

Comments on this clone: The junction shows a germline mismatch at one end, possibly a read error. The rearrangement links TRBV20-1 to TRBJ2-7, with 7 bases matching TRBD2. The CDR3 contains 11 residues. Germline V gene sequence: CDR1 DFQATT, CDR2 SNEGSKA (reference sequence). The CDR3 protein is CSARATPGRHF. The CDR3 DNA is TGCAGTGCTAGAGCTACACCCGGGAGGCACTTC.

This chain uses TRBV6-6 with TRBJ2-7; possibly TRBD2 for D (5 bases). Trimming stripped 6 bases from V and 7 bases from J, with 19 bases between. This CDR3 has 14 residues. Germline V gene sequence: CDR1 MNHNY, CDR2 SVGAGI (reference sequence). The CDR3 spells CASRPGSILGEQYF. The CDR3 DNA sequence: TGTGCCAGCAGACCGGGATCCATCTTGGGGGAGCAGTACTTC.

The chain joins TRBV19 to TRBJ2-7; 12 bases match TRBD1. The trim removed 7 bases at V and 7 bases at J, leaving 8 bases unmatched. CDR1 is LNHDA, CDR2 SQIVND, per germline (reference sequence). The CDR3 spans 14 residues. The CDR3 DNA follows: TGTGCCAGTATCTTTGGGACAGGGGGCGGTGAGCAGTACTTC. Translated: CASIFGTGGGEQYF.

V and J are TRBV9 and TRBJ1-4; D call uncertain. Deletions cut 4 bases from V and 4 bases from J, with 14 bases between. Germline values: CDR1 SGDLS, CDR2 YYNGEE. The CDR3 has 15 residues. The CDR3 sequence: CASSPGPYHNEKLFF. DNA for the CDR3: TGTGCCAGCAGCCCCGGTCCTTACCATAATGAAAAACTGTTTTTT.

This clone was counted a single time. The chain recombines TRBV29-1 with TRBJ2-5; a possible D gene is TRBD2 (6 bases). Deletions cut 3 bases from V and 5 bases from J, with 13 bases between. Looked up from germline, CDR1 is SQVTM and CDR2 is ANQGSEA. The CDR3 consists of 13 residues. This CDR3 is CSVEVGRRETQYF. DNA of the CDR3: TGCAGCGTTGAGGTCGGGAGACGTGAGACCCAGTACTTC.

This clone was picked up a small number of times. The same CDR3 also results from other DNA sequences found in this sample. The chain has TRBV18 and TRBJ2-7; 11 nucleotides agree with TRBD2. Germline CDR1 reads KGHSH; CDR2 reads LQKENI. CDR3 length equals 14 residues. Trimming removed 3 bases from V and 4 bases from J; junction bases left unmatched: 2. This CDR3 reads CASSPGLADYEQYF. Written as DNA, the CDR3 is TGTGCCAGCTCACCGGGACTAGCGGATTACGAGCAGTACTTC.

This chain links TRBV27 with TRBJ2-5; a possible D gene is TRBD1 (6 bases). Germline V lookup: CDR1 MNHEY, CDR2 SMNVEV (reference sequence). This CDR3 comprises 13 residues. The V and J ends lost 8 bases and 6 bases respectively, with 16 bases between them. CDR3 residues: CASAWTDGKTQYF. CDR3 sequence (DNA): TGTGCCAGCGCTTGGACAGATGGGAAGACCCAGTACTTC.

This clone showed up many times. The CDR3 reads CASSLDSVSEKLFF. Here the CDR3 DNA reads TGTGCCAGCAGCTTAGATAGTGTTAGTGAAAAACTGTTTTTT. The rearrangement links TRBV7-2 to TRBJ1-4; no definite D call. The CDR3 consists of 14 residues. The V gene's germline CDR1 is SGHTA and CDR2 FQGNSA. Trimming took 1 base from V and 7 from J, leaving 10 bases between them.

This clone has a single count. As DNA, the CDR3 is TGCGCCAGCAGTGAGTCTGATTTTTCCATAGAGACCCAGTACTTC. This encodes CASSESDFSIETQYF. The V and J genes are TRBV10-2 and TRBJ2-5; D call uncertain. The CDR3 has 15 residues. The germline gives CDR1 WSHSY, CDR2 SAAADI. V was shortened by 0 bases and J by 4 bases, with 12 bases between the two germline ends.

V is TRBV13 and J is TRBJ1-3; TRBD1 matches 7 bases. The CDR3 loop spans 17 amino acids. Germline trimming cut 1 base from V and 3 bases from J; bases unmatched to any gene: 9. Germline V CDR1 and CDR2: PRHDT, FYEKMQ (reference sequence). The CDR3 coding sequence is TGTGCCAGCAGCTTAGAGACCCGACAGGGTGGTGGAAACACCATATATTTT. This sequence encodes CASSLETRQGGGNTIYF.

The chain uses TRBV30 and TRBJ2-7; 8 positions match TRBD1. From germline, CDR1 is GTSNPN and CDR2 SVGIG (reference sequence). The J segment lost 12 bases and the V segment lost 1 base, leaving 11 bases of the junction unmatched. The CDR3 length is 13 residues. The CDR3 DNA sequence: TGTGCCTGGAGTGAGGGGCATGAGACAGGGGTGTACTTC. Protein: CAWSEGHETGVYF.